This paragraph reports one T cell receptor (beta chain). The CDR3 covers 14 residues. CDR1 is SEHNR and CDR2 is FQNEAQ in the germline V gene (reference sequence). Between the trimmed V and J ends, which lost 5 bases and 4 bases, there was a span of 12 bases. The record originates from a study of shared T cell receptors in the human thymus. Some clones are missing from TCRdb's copy, which holds only in-frame ones; the method was immunoSEQ multiplex PCR. This sample yields tens of thousands of clones, of which more than 90% are seen a single time; roughly 0.033% belongs to the top ten. The sequenced material came from thymocytes. The rearrangement links TRBV7-9 to TRBJ1-3; D possibly corresponds to TRBD1 (5 bases). This sequence was found in a human donor. CDR3 amino acids: CASSPQGAGNTIYF. CDR3 in DNA: TGTGCCAGCAGCCCGCAGGGAGCCGGAAACACCATATATTTT. The variable domain in full, with the rest retrieved from reference TRBV7-9 and TRBJ1-3, is DTGVSQNPRHKITKRGQNVTFRCDPISEHNRLYWYRQTLGQGPEFLTYFQNEAQLEKSRLLSDRFSAERPKGSFSTLEIQRTEQGDSAMYLCASSPQGAGNTIYFGEGSWLTVV.